Below, one T cell receptor (beta chain) is given with its context. Cohorts were determined from participant-reported clinical history. In the original workflow: For nucleated cells, counts were estimated from reference gene primer amplification. Repertoires were generated with immunoSEQ multiplex PCR, while TCRdb's copy carries only in-frame clones and drops some. The D gene and trimming were derived from the DNA, and the V and J assignments and clone size from that table. There are hundreds of thousands of clones in the sample; roughly 86% occur only once, and more than 2% lies in the top ten. These data are taken from a study of blood T cell repertoires in COVID-19. There are 14 residues in the CDR3. Germline V gene data show CDR1 as SGHRS and CDR2 as YFSETQ. V was trimmed by 3 bases and J by 7 bases, leaving 13 bases between them.

The sample comprised PBMCs or T cells enriched from blood (not recorded which). This sequence joins TRBV5-1 and TRBJ1-4; D is possibly TRBD1 (6 bases). The source of this sequence is a woman aged 40 to 55 with acute COVID-19. DNA for the CDR3: TGCGCCAGCAGCTCGGGGGGGCTGGGTGAAAAACTGTTTTTT. It translates to CASSSGGLGEKLFF.